This T cell receptor beta chain was retrieved from a study of shared clonotypes between healthy human individuals. For the study at large: The study drew on a couple of women and a few men aged 18 to 49 as donors. Findings and caveats of the study: Shared clonotypes across all four donors exceeded non-shared ones in generation probability.

The method was immunoSEQ multiplex PCR; TCRdb's version includes in-frame clones alone and lacks a portion of them. The table has about 1 million clones, roughly 80% seen once. This CDR3 comprises 15 residues. Germline CDR1 is SGHNT and CDR2 is YENEEA. J lost 2 bases, V lost 5 bases, and 6 bases had no gene match. Note on this clone: Its antigen remains unknown.

The rearrangement links TRBV11-3 to TRBJ2-3; 8 bases match TRBD1. What was sequenced was memory CD4+ T cells sorted from blood. Subset described: CD45RA-negative fraction. The TCR sequence derives from a man between 18 and 35 years old in good health. The chain's CDR3 is CASSPGQGLTDTQYF. CDR3 nucleotide sequence: TGTGCCAGCAGCCCAGGACAGGGACTCACAGATACGCAGTATTTT.